What follows describes a single T cell receptor (beta chain). Its antigen remains unidentified. Primers: 60 Vbeta forward and 13 Jbeta reverse. The table came from immunoSEQ multiplex PCR; TCRdb's copy has only in-frame clones and leaves some out. The data hold some 130,000 clones, with around four fifths observed a single time. This CDR3 contains 16 residues. Germline-derived CDR1 and CDR2 are SNHLY and FYNNEI. Between the trimmed V and J ends, which lost 1 base and 9 bases, there was a span of 16 bases. The data derive from a study of cytomegalovirus exposure and HLA in healthy donors. Study context: A previous analysis identified approximately 110 million unique TCR beta sequences derived from about 180 million T cells.

The study's findings and limits: TCR beta chains associated with HLA were, in a later analysis, more clonally expanded than equally common others. When presence/absence was analysed, sequencing depth was taken to be roughly uniform across donors.

The sequence was obtained from a boy younger than 18 in good health and CMV-seronegative. Input material: PBMCs. This sequence joins TRBV2 and TRBJ1-6; perhaps TRBD1 as D (6 bases). The CDR3 sequence: CASSEDLGAQGSPLHF. The CDR3 region has the DNA TGTGCCAGCAGTGAAGATCTGGGGGCGCAGGGTTCACCCCTCCACTTT.